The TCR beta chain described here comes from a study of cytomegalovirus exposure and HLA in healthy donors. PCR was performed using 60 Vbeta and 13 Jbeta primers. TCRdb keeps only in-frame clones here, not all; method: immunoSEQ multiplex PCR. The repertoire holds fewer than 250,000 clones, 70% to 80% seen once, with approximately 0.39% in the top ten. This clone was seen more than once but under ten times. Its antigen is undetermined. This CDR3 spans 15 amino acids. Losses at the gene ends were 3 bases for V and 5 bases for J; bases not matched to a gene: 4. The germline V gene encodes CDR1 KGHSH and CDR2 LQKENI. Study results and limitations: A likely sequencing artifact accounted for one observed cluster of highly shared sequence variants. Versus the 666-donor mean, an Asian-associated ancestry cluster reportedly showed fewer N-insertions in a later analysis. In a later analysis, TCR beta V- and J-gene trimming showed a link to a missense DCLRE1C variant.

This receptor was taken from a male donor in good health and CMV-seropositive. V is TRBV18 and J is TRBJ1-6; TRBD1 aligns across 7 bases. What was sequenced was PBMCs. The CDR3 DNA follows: TGTGCCAGCTCACCCTTTACAGGGGATAATTCACCCCTCCACTTT. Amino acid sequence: CASSPFTGDNSPLHF.